These T cell receptor beta chains were read from a single sample in a study of shared clonotypes between healthy human individuals. Some clones are missing from TCRdb's copy, which holds only in-frame ones; the method was immunoSEQ multiplex PCR. The sample lists around 200,000 clones; 65% to 70% were seen once. Sequencing was performed on memory CD4+ T cells sorted from blood. Every receptor here comes from a man aged 30-40 years in good health. The CDR3 runs from the conserved cysteine through the conserved F or W. The D gene is left open where the match is weak.

D	V	CDR3
TRBD1	TRBV19	CASSISQGAGHEQYF
.	TRBV5-1	CASRSLPQETQYF
.	TRBV27	CASSLLGSGANVLTF
.	TRBV11-2	CASSGPGGYTF
TRBD1	TRBV7-3	CASSLQGEETQYF
TRBD2	TRBV7-2	CASSFLAGSNEQFF
TRBD1	TRBV5-6	CASSLFLGGAYNEQFF
TRBD2	TRBV6-1	CASSEVGGLATAGELFF
.	TRBV2	CASGSSYEQYF
.	TRBV10-3	CAISGPRQSYEQYF
.	TRBV7-9	CASSLVGGLTTDGANVLTF
TRBD1	TRBV27	CASNLPGQGMSEAFF
TRBD2	TRBV7-2	CASSRAGATQNIQYF
.	TRBV6-1	CASRRQSNTGELFF
.	TRBV5-1	CASSLAPWGANTGELFF
.	TRBV6-5	CASSYDSLNTEAFF
TRBD2	TRBV2	CASRSPVLRREYEQFF
TRBD1	TRBV6-5	CASSYRDRGSYEQYF
.	TRBV2	CASSVKLNTEAFF
TRBD2	TRBV9	CASSLGLAEETQYF
TRBD1	TRBV7-9	CASSLSRTGNYQPQHF
TRBD2	TRBV7-2	CASGETSVSYEQYF
.	TRBV11-1	CASSASAGNTIYF
.	TRBV9	CASSPDLYSYVNNEQFF
.	TRBV2	CASKLGAEYEQYF
.	TRBV7-9	CASSYNWAGELFF
.	TRBV9	CASSVDGFSNQPQHF
TRBD2	TRBV29-1	CSTRDYTDTQYF
TRBD2	TRBV2	CATVAGGPNEQYF